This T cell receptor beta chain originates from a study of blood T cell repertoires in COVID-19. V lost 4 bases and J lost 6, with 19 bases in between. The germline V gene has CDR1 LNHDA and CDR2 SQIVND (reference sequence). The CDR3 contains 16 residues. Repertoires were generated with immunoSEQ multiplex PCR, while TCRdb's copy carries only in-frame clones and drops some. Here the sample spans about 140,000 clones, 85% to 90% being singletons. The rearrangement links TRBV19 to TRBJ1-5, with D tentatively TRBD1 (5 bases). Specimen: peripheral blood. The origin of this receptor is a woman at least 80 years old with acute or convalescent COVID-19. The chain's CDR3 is CASSRGEQAWGQPQHF. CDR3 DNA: TGTGCCAGTAGTAGGGGGGAACAGGCTTGGGGTCAGCCCCAGCATTTT. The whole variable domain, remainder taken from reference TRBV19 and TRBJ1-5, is DGGITQSPKYLFRKEGQNVTLSCEQNLNHDAMYWYRQDPGQGLRLIYYSQIVNDFQKGDIAEGYSVSREKKESFPLTVTSAQKNPTAFYLCASSRGEQAWGQPQHFGDGTRLSIL.